These T cell receptor beta chains were read from a single sample in a study of T cells after yellow fever vaccination. One entry per CDR3 protein results from TCRdb running MiXCR on the 5' RACE reads. The sample has around 30,000 distinct CDR3 sequences; around 5% are singletons. The sequencing here drew on CD8+ T cells sorted from PBMCs, taken 10 days after the yellow fever booster vaccination. These receptors were collected from a man between 25 and 39 years old who received the YFV17D yellow fever vaccine. CDR3s include the opening cysteine and the closing phenylalanine or tryptophan. The D gene is left open where the match is weak. Part of the rows lack a size; the others show once, few, many or a class for expanded clones.

J gene	clone size	D gene	V gene	CDR3 length	CDR3 DNA	CDR3 protein
TRBJ2-2	many	TRBD2	TRBV20-1	18	TGCAGTGCTAGATCCGGCCTACTAGCGGGAGTTCACACCGGGGAGCTGTTTTTT	CSARSGLLAGVHTGELFF
TRBJ2-1	.	.	TRBV5-8	16	TGTGCCATGGGCCCCATGCCGGGTAGCTCCTACAATGAGCAGTTCTTC	CAMGPMPGSSYNEQFF
TRBJ2-7	.	.	TRBV28	15	TGTGTCAGCAGTGACTCAGGGCTTTCATCCTACGAGCAGTACTTC	CVSSDSGLSSYEQYF
TRBJ2-7	many	TRBD1	TRBV29-1	13	TGCAGCGTTGAGGACAGGGCGAGCTACGAGCAGTACTTC	CSVEDRASYEQYF
TRBJ2-7	many	TRBD2	TRBV7-2	15	TGTGCCAGCAGCTTAGCGGGGCTAGCGGGAAACGAGCAGTACTTC	CASSLAGLAGNEQYF
TRBJ2-1	.	.	TRBV5-4	12	TGTGCCAGCAGCTTTACGCTCAATGAGCAGTTCTTC	CASSFTLNEQFF
TRBJ2-1	many	TRBD1	TRBV28	17	TGTGCCAGCAGTTTTTTGAAGGGGGCGGGTTCCTACAATGAGCAGTTCTTC	CASSFLKGAGSYNEQFF
TRBJ2-1	many	.	TRBV11-2	16	TGTGCCAGCAGCCCATGGCCCAAAAGGACGAACAATGAGCAGTTCTTC	CASSPWPKRTNNEQFF
TRBJ2-5	many	.	TRBV12-3/TRBV12-4	15	TGTGCCAGCCTCCTAATTGGCGGGACGGAAGAGACCCAGTACTTC	CASLLIGGTEETQYF
TRBJ1-5	many	.	TRBV6-5	13	TGTGCCAGCACTTCGACAGTCCCTCAGCCCCAGCATTTT	CASTSTVPQPQHF
TRBJ2-3	many	TRBD1	TRBV11-2	15	TGTGCCAGCAGCTTTATACAGGGGGGCACAGATACGCAGTATTTT	CASSFIQGGTDTQYF
TRBJ1-2	many	.	TRBV5-1	14	TGCGCCAGCAGCTTAACAGGCTCCGCCTATGGCTACACCTTC	CASSLTGSAYGYTF
TRBJ2-5	many	.	TRBV20-1	13	TGCAGTGCTAGAGGGATGGGGGTAGAGACCCAGTACTTC	CSARGMGVETQYF
TRBJ1-2	many	.	TRBV7-2	15	TGTGCCAGCAGCTGGGGCGCAGACAGCGCCTATGGCTACACCTTC	CASSWGADSAYGYTF
TRBJ2-1	.	TRBD2	TRBV9	15	TGTGCCAGCAGCGTAGAGCGGGAGCCGCACAATGAGCAGTTCTTC	CASSVEREPHNEQFF
TRBJ2-1	many	.	TRBV27	12	TGTGCCAGCAGTTTAAACAGGAATGAGCAGTTCTTC	CASSLNRNEQFF
TRBJ2-7	many	TRBD1	TRBV4-3	15	TGCGCCAGCAGCCAGGGGACAGGGGGCTCGTACGAGCAGTACTTC	CASSQGTGGSYEQYF
TRBJ2-7	many	TRBD1	TRBV20-1	12	TGCAGTGCTTCAGGGGGTTCCTACGAGCAGTACTTC	CSASGGSYEQYF
TRBJ2-7	many	.	TRBV7-9	14	TGTGCCAGCAGCCACCCGGGACCCCTCTACGAGCAGTACTTC	CASSHPGPLYEQYF
TRBJ1-1	many	.	TRBV19	13	TGTGCCAGTACGCACAGGATGAACACTGAAGCTTTCTTT	CASTHRMNTEAFF
TRBJ2-1	many	.	TRBV29-1	17	TGCAGCGTTGAGGGGAGTTGGGGCCGGAGCTCCTACAATGAGCAGTTCTTC	CSVEGSWGRSSYNEQFF
TRBJ2-7	many	.	TRBV20-1	12	TGCAGTGCTAGAACCAGGGACTACGAGCAGTACTTC	CSARTRDYEQYF
TRBJ2-2	many	.	TRBV4-3	14	TGCGCCAGCAGCCGATCAGCGGACACCGGGGAGCTGTTTTTT	CASSRSADTGELFF
TRBJ2-2	many	.	TRBV5-1	16	TGCGCCAGCAGCTTGGAGTTAGCGACGAACACCGGGGAGCTGTTTTTT	CASSLELATNTGELFF
TRBJ2-1	many	TRBD2	TRBV20-1	16	TGCAGTGCTAGTACCAGCCTCGTAGCGGGAAGAGATGAGCAGTTCTTC	CSASTSLVAGRDEQFF
TRBJ2-7	many	.	TRBV3-1	16	TGTGCCAGCAGCCAACAGAGGGACTCACCTCGAAACGAGCAGTACTTC	CASSQQRDSPRNEQYF
TRBJ1-1	many	TRBD1	TRBV27	16	TGTGCCAGCAGTTTATACCGGACAGGGCAGAGCACTGAAGCTTTCTTT	CASSLYRTGQSTEAFF
TRBJ1-1	many	.	TRBV10-3	13	TGTGCCATCAGTGAGTCCCGGAACACTGAAGCTTTCTTT	CAISESRNTEAFF
TRBJ2-1	many	.	TRBV5-1	17	TGCGCCAGCAGCTTGAAACCACCCGGACTCGTCTACAATGAGCAGTTCTTC	CASSLKPPGLVYNEQFF
TRBJ1-1	many	TRBD1	TRBV27	14	TGTGCCAGCAGTTTATTTACAGGGGGAACTGAAGCTTTCTTT	CASSLFTGGTEAFF
TRBJ2-1	many	.	TRBV29-1	12	TGCAGCGTTGTTGTGAATTACAATGAGCAGTTCTTC	CSVVVNYNEQFF
TRBJ1-1	.	TRBD1	TRBV13	16	TGTGCCAGCAGCACCGGGACAGGTGTCACGGAAACTGAAGCTTTCTTT	CASSTGTGVTETEAFF
TRBJ2-7	medium-sized	.	TRBV20-1	10	TGCAGTGCCCTAAGGATAGAGCAGTACTTC	CSALRIEQYF
TRBJ2-2	many	TRBD2	TRBV4-3	18	TGCGCCAGCAGCCGGGGGGAGGGCCGATCCTTGAACACCGGGGAGCTGTTTTTT	CASSRGEGRSLNTGELFF
TRBJ2-3	many	TRBD2	TRBV4-3	18	TGCGCCAGCAGCCAATTCGCTCCGGGACTAGAGGTCCCAGATACGCAGTATTTT	CASSQFAPGLEVPDTQYF
TRBJ2-3	many	TRBD2	TRBV19	14	TGTGCCAGCGCTCTAGCGGGAGTAGTAGATACGCAGTATTTT	CASALAGVVDTQYF
TRBJ2-7	.	TRBD2	TRBV5-1	16	TGCGCCAGCAACTTGGGACTAGCGGGAGGGCTACACGAGCAGTACTTC	CASNLGLAGGLHEQYF
TRBJ2-1	many	.	TRBV4-1	12	TGCGCCAGCAGCTCACTAGACTATGAGCAGTTCTTC	CASSSLDYEQFF
TRBJ2-7	many	TRBD2	TRBV18	18	TGTGCCAGCTCGCTTACCGGGACTAGCGGGAGTTACACCTACGAGCAGTACTTC	CASSLTGTSGSYTYEQYF
TRBJ2-1	many	TRBD1	TRBV14	18	TGTGCCAGCAGCCCGGTCCCGGGACAGGGGGCGAGGGACAATGAGCAGTTCTTC	CASSPVPGQGARDNEQFF
TRBJ1-5	many	.	TRBV5-1	18	TGCGCCAGCAGCTGCCCCCAGCGGGGGAGGAAGATCAATCAGCCCCAGCATTTT	CASSCPQRGRKINQPQHF
TRBJ2-1	many	.	TRBV7-9	16	TGTGCCAGCAGCCCGACTTCGAGGGACTCCTACAATGAGCAGTTCTTC	CASSPTSRDSYNEQFF
TRBJ1-1	.	.	TRBV13	12	TGTGCCATCAGCCCCGGGGACACTGAAGCTTTCTTT	CAISPGDTEAFF
TRBJ2-5	many	TRBD1	TRBV19	16	TGTGCCAGTAGCCCAGGAGGGACAGGGGAGGGAGAGACCCAGTACTTC	CASSPGGTGEGETQYF
TRBJ2-3	many	TRBD2	TRBV7-9	15	TGTGCCAGCAGCTTGACTAGCGGGAGTAGGAATACGCAGTATTTT	CASSLTSGSRNTQYF
TRBJ2-5	many	.	TRBV7-6	14	TGTGCCAGCAGCCCAGAGTCCGGACTTAGGACCCAGTACTTC	CASSPESGLRTQYF
TRBJ2-7	many	TRBD1	TRBV9	15	TGTGCCAGCAGCGGAGGACAGGCTACTCTTACCGAGCAGTACTTC	CASSGGQATLTEQYF
TRBJ1-1	many	TRBD1	TRBV27	14	TGTGCCAGCAGTTTATCGCACAGGGGCACTGAAGCTTTCTTT	CASSLSHRGTEAFF
TRBJ2-1	many	TRBD2	TRBV19	14	TGTGCCAGTAGGGTCACTAGCGGCCCCAATGAGCAGTTCTTC	CASRVTSGPNEQFF
TRBJ2-1	many	TRBD1	TRBV6-2/TRBV6-3	15	TGTGCCAGCAGCCAACCGGGACAGGGGATTGTTGAGCAGTTCTTC	CASSQPGQGIVEQFF
TRBJ2-7	many	TRBD1	TRBV7-6	16	TGTGCCAGCAGCTTAGACTTGACAGGGGAAACCTACGAGCAGTACTTC	CASSLDLTGETYEQYF
TRBJ2-1	many	.	TRBV7-9	15	TGTGCCAGCAGCTTCCCCGCGGGCCCCCTCAATGAGCAGTTCTTC	CASSFPAGPLNEQFF